The 27 T cell receptor beta chains below come from one sample, sequenced in a study of cytomegalovirus exposure and HLA in healthy donors. The PCR used 60 Vbeta and 13 Jbeta primers. Data came from immunoSEQ multiplex PCR; TCRdb stores just in-frame clones and leaves some out. In the table there are some 250,000 clones, 82% of which are singletons. The sequencing sample was made of PBMCs. The receptors come from a woman between 35 and 50 years old in good health and CMV-seropositive.

This chain connects TRBV11-2 to TRBJ2-5, with D unclear. The germline V gene encodes CDR1 SGHAT and CDR2 FQNNGV. The CDR3 contains 13 residues. V lost 8 bases and J 2 bases, leaving 12 bases between the germline ends. CDR3 sequence (DNA): TGTGCCAGCGCCGTGGGCCTACAAGAGACCCAGTACTTC. It encodes CASAVGLQETQYF. Together with reference TRBV11-2 and TRBJ2-5, the CDR3 gives the full variable domain: EAGVAQSPRYKIIEKRQSVAFWCNPISGHATLYWYQQILGQGPKLLIQFQNNGVVDDSQLPKDRFSAERLKGVDSTLKIQPAKLEDSAVYLCASAVGLQETQYFGPGTRLLVL.

CDR3 in amino acids: CASSLGQANEKLFF. The CDR3 DNA reads TGTGCCAGCAGCTTAGGGCAGGCTAATGAAAAACTGTTTTTT. This chain joins TRBV7-2 and TRBJ1-4, with D unresolved. CDR3 size: 14 residues. Looked up from germline, CDR1 is SGHTA and CDR2 is FQGNSA. With 1 base removed from V and 3 bases from J, the gap between germline ends came to 6 bases.

V usage is TRBV6-5 and J usage is TRBJ2-1; a possible D gene is TRBD1 (7 bases). V was clipped by 7 bases and J by 7 bases, with 11 bases between them. In germline, CDR1 is MNHEY, CDR2 SVGAGI. This CDR3 region has 12 residues. The DNA for the CDR3 is TGTGCCAGCACAGGGGGGATAAATGAGCAGTTCTTC. This codes for CASTGGINEQFF.

V is TRBV9 and J is TRBJ1-5; D is unclear. The CDR3 length is 14 residues. Germline CDR1 reads SGDLS; CDR2 reads YYNGEE. V lost 1 base, J lost 2 bases, and 7 bases lay in between. In DNA form, the CDR3 reads TGTGCCAGCAGCGTAATGGGAGGCAATCAGCCCCAGCATTTT. It translates to CASSVMGGNQPQHF.

This clone was picked up one time. This chain links TRBV5-1 with TRBJ1-2, with a weak D call TRBD1 (6 bases). Germline V gene sequence: CDR1 SGHRS, CDR2 YFSETQ. There are 18 residues in the CDR3. V lost 0 bases and J lost 3, with 21 bases in between. The CDR3 coding sequence is TGCGCCAGCAGCTTGGGGGGGACTAGTTTCAGGGGCGACTATGGCTACACCTTC. It encodes CASSLGGTSFRGDYGYTF.

The chain joins TRBV19 to TRBJ1-1; tentatively, D is TRBD1 (5 bases). The CDR3 runs to 13 residues. CDR1 and CDR2 (germline): LNHDA, SQIVND (reference sequence). V gave up 0 bases and J gave up 5 bases, with 7 bases separating them. In nucleotides, the CDR3 is TGTGCCAGTAGTATAGACAGGGAAACTGAAGCTTTCTTT. Amino acid sequence: CASSIDRETEAFF.

The chain is built from TRBV18 and TRBJ2-7; D unresolved. Germline V gene data show CDR1 as KGHSH and CDR2 as LQKENI. Trimming stripped 3 bases from V and 7 bases from J, with 7 bases between. The CDR3 is 11 residues long. The CDR3 DNA reads TGTGCCAGCTCACCCTCAGGAGAGCAGTACTTC. Translated, it gives CASSPSGEQYF. The whole variable domain, filled in from reference TRBV18 and TRBJ2-7, reads NAGVMQNPRHLVRRRGQEARLRCSPMKGHSHVYWYRQLPEEGLKFMVYLQKENIIDESGMPKERFSAEFPKEGPSILRIQQVVRGDSAAYFCASSPSGEQYFGPGTRLTVT.

The rearrangement links TRBV18 to TRBJ1-2; the D is unclear. This CDR3 has 13 amino acids. V was shortened by 6 bases and J by 5 bases, with 13 bases between the two germline ends. Germline V CDR1 and CDR2: KGHSH, LQKENI. The CDR3 is CASSPESEYGYTF. CDR3 coding DNA: TGTGCCAGCTCTCCGGAGAGCGAGTATGGCTACACCTTC.

This chain joins TRBV18 and TRBJ1-2; no reliable D call. Germline V gene lookup returns CDR1 KGHSH and CDR2 LQKENI. The CDR3 length is 14 residues. V dropped 3 bases and J dropped 4 bases, with 12 bases sitting between them. This CDR3 reads CASSPGRDLYGYTF. The CDR3 DNA reads as TGTGCCAGCTCACCGGGGAGGGATCTCTATGGCTACACCTTC.

This chain uses TRBV7-2 with TRBJ2-5; 9 nucleotides line up with TRBD1. Germline-derived CDR1 and CDR2 are SGHTA and FQGNSA. Trimming at V came to 0 bases and at J to 0 bases, leaving 2 bases not matched to a gene. The CDR3 is made up of 16 amino acids. CDR3 sequence reads: CASSLAGDRDQETQYF. The CDR3 DNA is TGTGCCAGCAGCTTAGCGGGGGACAGGGACCAAGAGACCCAGTACTTC.

CDR3 DNA: TGTGCCAGCAGTAACCTGAGATACGAGCAGTACTTC. As protein: CASSNLRYEQYF. The V and J genes are TRBV6-6 and TRBJ2-7, with D unresolved. This CDR3 contains 12 residues. Trimming removed 5 bases from V and 4 bases from J, with 9 bases in between. Germline V gene lookup returns CDR1 MNHNY and CDR2 SVGAGI (reference sequence).

J is TRBJ1-2 and V is TRBV29-1; D not certain. This CDR3 is built from 11 residues. The germline V and J ends were trimmed by 3 bases and 10 bases, with 12 bases remaining between them. From germline, CDR1 is SQVTM and CDR2 ANQGSEA. The CDR3 DNA reads as TGCAGCGTTGAGATCGGCCAGGACTACACCTTC. The encoded protein is CSVEIGQDYTF.

This chain connects TRBV4-3 to TRBJ1-6; D is ambiguous. The germline V gene has CDR1 LGHNA and CDR2 YSLEER. This CDR3 is built from 17 residues. V shed 0 bases and J shed 6 bases, with 15 bases lying between them. CDR3 DNA sequence: TGCGCCAGCAGCCAAGAGATGCTGGCCGTGCTTAATTCACCCCTCCACTTT. This translates into CASSQEMLAVLNSPLHF.

The chain couples TRBV11-1 to TRBJ2-1; 9 nucleotides agree with TRBD2. The CDR3 runs 17 residues. V lost 1 base to trimming and J lost 7 bases; unmatched junction nucleotides: 11. The germline CDR1 and CDR2 sequences are SGHAT and FQDESV (reference sequence). The CDR3 reads CASSLVKPAGGWNEQFF. DNA of the CDR3: TGTGCCAGCAGCTTAGTAAAGCCAGCGGGAGGCTGGAATGAGCAGTTCTTC.

The chain is built from TRBV4-2 and TRBJ2-6; 10 nucleotides align to TRBD2. Germline CDR1 LGHNA, CDR2 YNFKEQ. V was clipped by 6 bases and J by 4 bases; unmatched bases: 15. This CDR3 contains 19 residues. The CDR3 is CASRGGSSGRTSGANVLTF. Here the CDR3 DNA reads TGTGCCAGCAGGGGGGGGTCTAGCGGGAGAACTTCCGGGGCCAACGTCCTGACTTTC.

The CDR3 DNA sequence: TGTGCCAGCAGCGTAGTTAGCGGGAGGACCTCTCCCACAGATACGCAGTATTTT. It encodes CASSVVSGRTSPTDTQYF. The chain links TRBV9 to TRBJ2-3, with 10 bases identical to TRBD2. CDR1 is SGDLS and CDR2 is YYNGEE in the germline V gene. V gave up 0 bases and J gave up 2 bases; unmatched junction bases: 9. The CDR3 totals 18 residues.

A note on this clone: Other DNA variants within this sample encode the same CDR3. The chain has TRBV2 and TRBJ2-3; 12 bases line up with TRBD2. This CDR3 region has 14 residues. The junction had 1 base not matched to a gene; V was cut back by 8 bases and J by 1 base. The germline CDR1 and CDR2 sequences are SNHLY and FYNNEI. The CDR3 sequence: CASRLAGGTDTQYF. The CDR3 nucleotides read TGTGCCAGCCGACTAGCGGGAGGCACAGATACGCAGTATTTT.

The chain recombines TRBV7-2 with TRBJ2-3; tentative D call: TRBD1 (6 bases). The CDR3 covers 15 residues. V shed 2 bases and J shed 4 bases, with 13 bases lying between them. In germline, CDR1 is SGHTA, CDR2 FQGNSA. This CDR3 is CASSLLNRESDTQYF. The CDR3 bases are TGTGCCAGCAGCTTATTGAACAGGGAGTCAGATACGCAGTATTTT.

The CDR3 spells CASTPARSTNYGYTF. CDR3 DNA: TGTGCCAGTACCCCAGCGCGATCTACCAACTATGGCTACACCTTC. The chain links TRBV19 to TRBJ1-2; D ambiguous. The CDR3 covers 15 residues. V was trimmed by 7 bases and J by 2 bases, leaving 17 bases between them. Germline CDR1 reads LNHDA; CDR2 reads SQIVND (reference sequence). The full variable domain, rest sourced from reference TRBV19 and TRBJ1-2, is DGGITQSPKYLFRKEGQNVTLSCEQNLNHDAMYWYRQDPGQGLRLIYYSQIVNDFQKGDIAEGYSVSREKKESFPLTVTSAQKNPTAFYLCASTPARSTNYGYTFGSGTRLTVV.

V is TRBV4-3 and J is TRBJ2-7; 9 bases line up with TRBD1. With V trimmed by 0 bases and J by 2 bases, 2 bases remained unmatched. The CDR3 length is 15 residues. Germline CDR1 reads LGHNA; CDR2 reads YSLEER. The CDR3 nucleotides are TGCGCCAGCAGCCAAGAAAGGGACAGGGCCTACGAGCAGTACTTC. Amino acid sequence: CASSQERDRAYEQYF.

The rearrangement links TRBV10-3 to TRBJ1-2; D is possibly TRBD1 (5 bases). This CDR3 has 11 residues. Germline CDR1 and CDR2: ENHRY and SYGVKD. Trimming cost V 11 bases and J 5 bases, with 12 bases left between them. In nucleotides, the CDR3 is TGTGCCGGGGGGGAGGGGTATGGCTACACCTTC. Protein sequence: CAGGEGYGYTF.

The chain carries TRBV6-5 and TRBJ2-5; 7 bases fit TRBD1. Germline V CDR1 and CDR2: MNHEY, SVGAGI. V trimming: 5 bases; J trimming: 3 bases; junction bases outside the gene matches: 9. The CDR3 runs to 15 residues. The CDR3 protein is CASSSGAGGKETQYF. The CDR3 region has the DNA TGTGCCAGCAGTAGTGGGGCAGGGGGTAAAGAGACCCAGTACTTC.

This clone was seen more than once but under ten times. The rearrangement joins TRBV7-9 to TRBJ2-7; 10 bases align to TRBD1. With 5 bases clipped from V and 6 bases from J, the junction kept 10 bases outside the gene matches. The germline V gene has CDR1 SEHNR and CDR2 FQNEAQ (reference sequence). This CDR3 has 15 amino acids. CDR3 sequence: CASSPIVTGGAEQYF. The CDR3 nucleotides read TGTGCCAGCAGCCCTATTGTGACAGGGGGCGCCGAGCAGTACTTC.

V and J are TRBV6-6 and TRBJ2-1; the match to TRBD1 covers 8 bases. CDR1 MNHNY and CDR2 SVGAGI come from the germline V gene (reference sequence). The CDR3 loop spans 15 amino acids. Trimming took 0 bases from V and 6 from J; bases not matched to a gene: 4. The CDR3 reads CASSYSKGTGNEQFF. The CDR3 coding sequence is TGTGCCAGCAGTTACTCGAAGGGGACAGGCAATGAGCAGTTCTTC.

This rearrangement joins TRBV28 to TRBJ1-1; tentatively, D is TRBD1 (5 bases). V shed 3 bases and J shed 2 bases, with 13 bases lying between them. Germline CDR1 and CDR2: MDHEN and SYDVKM. The CDR3 spans 15 residues. CDR3 sequence reads: CASSFLGQGNTEAFF. CDR3 DNA sequence: TGTGCCAGCAGTTTCCTAGGTCAGGGTAACACTGAAGCTTTCTTT.

The gene calls are TRBV27 and TRBJ1-2; D may be TRBD1 (6 bases). CDR3 length: 13 residues. Germline lookup yields CDR1 MNHEY and CDR2 SMNVEV (reference sequence). V lost 5 bases to trimming and J lost 8 bases, with 15 bases between them. The CDR3 nucleotides are TGTGCCAGCAGTCCCGACAGGTACCTGGGCTACACCTTC. Protein: CASSPDRYLGYTF.

This chain uses TRBV6-6 with TRBJ2-2; possibly TRBD2 for D (6 bases). V lost 6 bases, J lost 5 bases, and 13 bases lay in between. The CDR3 spans 14 residues. Germline values: CDR1 MNHNY, CDR2 SVGAGI (reference sequence). CDR3 loop: CASRSPGRTGELFF. Written as DNA, the CDR3 is TGTGCCAGCAGATCCCCAGGGAGGACCGGGGAGCTGTTTTTT.